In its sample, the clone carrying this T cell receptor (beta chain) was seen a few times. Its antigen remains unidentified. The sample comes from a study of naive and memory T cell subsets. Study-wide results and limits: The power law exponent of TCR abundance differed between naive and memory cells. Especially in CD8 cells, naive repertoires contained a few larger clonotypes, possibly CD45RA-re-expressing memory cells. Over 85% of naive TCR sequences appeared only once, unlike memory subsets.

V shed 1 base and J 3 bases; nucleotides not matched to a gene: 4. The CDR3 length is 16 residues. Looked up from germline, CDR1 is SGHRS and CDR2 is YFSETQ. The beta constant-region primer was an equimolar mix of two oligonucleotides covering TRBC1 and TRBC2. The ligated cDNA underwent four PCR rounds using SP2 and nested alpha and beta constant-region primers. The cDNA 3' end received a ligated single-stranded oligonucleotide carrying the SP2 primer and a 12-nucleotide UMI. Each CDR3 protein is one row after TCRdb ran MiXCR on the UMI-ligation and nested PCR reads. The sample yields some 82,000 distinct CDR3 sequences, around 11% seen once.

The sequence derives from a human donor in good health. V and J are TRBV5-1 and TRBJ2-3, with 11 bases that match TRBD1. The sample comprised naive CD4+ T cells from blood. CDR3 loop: CASSLWGTGGTDTQYF. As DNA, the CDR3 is TGCGCCAGCAGCTTGTGGGGGACAGGGGGAACAGATACGCAGTATTTT.